The text below deals with one TCR beta chain. The data originate from a study of T cell repertoires in cytomegalovirus infection. V dropped 6 bases and J dropped 0; count of bases not matched to a gene: 5. The length of the CDR3 is 15 residues. Germline CDR1 reads DFQATT; CDR2 reads SNEGSKA (reference sequence). TCRdb re-derived calls from the reads in MiXCR, one entry per CDR3 protein. The repertoire consists of around 130,000 distinct CDR3 sequences, with approximately 9.2% occurring once and the leading ten covering about a tenth. This chain joins TRBV20-1 and TRBJ1-6; TRBD1 agrees at 7 bases. Source material: PBMCs. The sequence derives from a human donor in good health (CMV status not recorded). Some clones in this sample may be carry-over from other donors' samples. CDR3 DNA sequence: TGCAGTGCAGGACAGGATAGCTCCTATAATTCACCCCTCCACTTT. This translates into CSAGQDSSYNSPLHF.